This TCR beta chain was profiled in a study of CD8 T cells in ankylosing spondylitis (dated by TCRdb to about 2017). Looking at the study overall: The study profiled T cell receptor beta repertoires in healthy donors and ankylosing spondylitis patients to find disease-linked TCR variants. The whole study cohort included 85 to 120 healthy donors and about two dozen ankylosing spondylitis patients. Peripheral blood samples were taken, and synovial fluid was additionally collected from ankylosing spondylitis patients. The paper as a whole reports these results and caveats: In peripheral blood, the disease-linked clones were found at relatively low frequencies and had a CD8+ phenotype. According to the report, matched synovial fluid samples from ankylosing spondylitis patients were significantly enriched for the disease-linked clones. Some motif variants were previously reported in synovial fluid and blood of reactive arthritis patients, suggesting common disease-initiation mechanisms. Blood from ankylosing spondylitis patients appeared to be characterized by a TCR beta motif made up of several highly homologous amino acid variants.

This sample was sequenced with an Illumina HiSeq 2500. Quantitative 5'-RACE with molecular barcodes was used to prepare TCR beta libraries. Under the source paper's analysis protocol: A new computational method based on a probabilistic model of VDJ rearrangement was used to identify disease-linked TCR variants. The raw public reads went through TCRdb reprocessing: fastp at Q25, MiXCR clone calling, in-frame beta chains kept. Each record represents a unique CDR3 protein, reported with the most common genes and DNA among its rows. Clone size and V and J calls follow TCRdb, not the original study. This sample comprises 150,000 to 200,000 distinct CDR3 sequences, 10% to 15% of them detected only once. The ten largest clones add up to about 10% of the sample. Concerning this clonotype: It lacks a known antigen. Given a much more abundant clone one base away, this may be a read error.

The receptor was derived from a female donor with ankylosing spondylitis or in good health (not recorded which). Sequenced input: blood, either unsorted or a sorted T cell fraction (not recorded which).

The CDR3 sequence is CGSSVDTGSVSPLHF. Read as DNA, the sequence is TGTGGCAGCAGCGTAGATACAGGGTCCGTTTCACCCCTCCACTTT. Recombination joined TRBV9 with TRBJ1-6, and possibly TRBD1, on 6 matching bases. From its cysteine to its phenylalanine, the CDR3 spans 15 amino acids. Of all the DNA, just the CDR3 is kept, 45 bases in frame from base 1. For CDR1 and CDR2, the germline V gene lists SGDLS and YYNGEE.